This section outlines one TCR beta chain sequence together with its context. This clone was observed a few times. This receptor's antigen is unknown. No much larger clone is present one base from it, and per-base qualities are unavailable. The source of the sample is a study of cytomegalovirus exposure and HLA in healthy donors (dated by TCRdb to 2016 to 2017). Regarding the study in general: An earlier analysis of fewer than 750 of the donors reported about 280 Gb of sequence data and around 120 million unique TCR beta sequences obtained from about 170 million T cells. Roughly 300 gigabases of sequencing data and around 85 million unique TCR sequences made up an early release that covered nearly 650 HLA-typed donors. In an earlier analysis of roughly 580 of the donors, high-throughput TCR beta sequencing was used to judge whether each TCR beta V gene segment behaved as functional or pseudogenic. A later genetic analysis took genome-wide SNP genotypes for about 55% of the 666 donors and used that subset as a discovery cohort. Alongside the repertoire data, information on donor age, sex, ethnicity and CMV serostatus was compiled. In a later analysis, previously published TCR beta repertoires from 500 to 750 donors were re-analyzed and high-resolution HLA genotyping was added so that TCR occurrence patterns could be studied. About five DR-DQ haplotypes were treated as single units for association and clustering because of strong linkage in the cohort. High-throughput TCR immunosequencing, statistical association of individual TCRs with disease status, and machine learning were combined to predict cytomegalovirus infection status. Besides the first cohort of 500 to 700 subjects, a separate validation cohort made up of over a hundred different subjects was used. The number of donors typed differed by locus, with roughly 620-640 for A, B, C, DRB1 and DQB1, 522 for DQA1, approximately 570 for DPA1, and some 440 for DPB1. The study aimed to test whether cataloging public T cell receptors could reveal signatures of past pathogen exposure. The genetic ancestry cluster associated with self-reported Caucasian donors included over 80% of the 398 genotyped donors. Both class I and class II loci were covered by HLA typing, at four-digit resolution. The study used immunosequencing to profile the T cell repertoires of 670 or so subjects and linked those repertoires to cytomegalovirus serostatus. Among about 390 genotyped donors of the cohort, an average of approximately 250,000 unique TCR beta nucleotide sequences were sequenced per donor, about a sixth of them non-productive. All discovery cohort repertoires had been generated using a single sequencing platform. Rather than drawing on any new phenotypic data, the later analysis identified candidate immune exposures from TCR beta sequences and the way those sequences occurred across donors.

The cohort was made up of 666 healthy bone marrow donors. At the time of sampling, all cohort members were nominally healthy, though unrecorded immune exposures were likely present. The donor was CMV seronegative and belonged to the group of 352 seronegative cohort members. A peripheral blood sample was collected from each donor, and TCR beta sequencing was performed on peripheral blood mononuclear cells. Genomic DNA was extracted from the blood cell samples with the Qiagen DNeasy Blood Extraction Kit. The investigation overall reported the following: Some IMGT-functional V segments, including TRBV6-2 and TRBV6-3, could not be distinguished by the 87-base-pair reads and were therefore excluded. Correlated functional status among segregating V segments might reflect linkage disequilibrium, but an unknown experimental factor could not be ruled out. Immune exposure information for the cohort was limited to CMV serostatus. In an earlier analysis of 587 of the donors, most TCR beta V segments appeared in productive rearrangements about 87% or about 30% of the time, broadly matching IMGT annotations. In a later analysis, the rate of TCR association differed among HLA loci, with DRB1 alleles having the most associated TCRs and HLA-C alleles having the fewest. Because HLA typing was missing for some donors at each locus, association tests included only the typed subset. According to a later analysis, most CMV-associated TCR beta chains appeared to be HLA-restricted, and the HLA associations seemed to be driven largely by CMV exposure. The presence/absence analyses assumed that sequencing depth was roughly uniform across donors, and that assumption may not be true. Most TCR sequences were observed very rarely across donors, whereas some public TCRs were present in many individuals. A cluster of highly shared sequence variants was judged likely to be a technical artifact of the sequencing pipeline. In vitro tests confirmed that a few of the cytomegalovirus-associated TCR beta chains recognize cytomegalovirus antigens. Cytomegalovirus status was reported to be diagnosed by the classifier with high specificity and sensitivity in both the original and validation cohorts. An association between a missense DCLRE1C variant and V-gene and J-gene trimming of TCR beta chains was found in a later genetic analysis and replicated in an independent cohort. In a later analysis, several top co-occurrence clusters were reported to appear linked to parvovirus B19, influenza, CMV and Epstein-Barr virus. According to a later genetic analysis, donors in an Asian-associated ancestry cluster had fewer N-insertions in productive TCRs than the roughly 700-donor mean. A total of about 150 TCR beta chains were listed by the study as associated with cytomegalovirus. When HLA alleles, especially DR and DQ, strongly co-occurred, attributing TCR associations to individual alleles was difficult. At a false discovery rate of 0.05, a later analysis linked around 15,000 TCR beta sequences to specific HLA alleles. A further reported finding was that TCR beta sequences accurately predicted the HLA-A and HLA-B alleles for most subjects in the first cohort. In this cohort, only TCR beta chains were sequenced, and detectable features were limited by the absence of alpha or paired-chain data. According to the authors, the approach could potentially be generalized to other disease states and immunological phenotypes. The earlier analysis of 450 to 700 of the donors excluded roughly 17 rarely observed V segments, including chromosome 9 orphons, because counts were too low. Compared with equally common non-associated chains, HLA-associated TCR beta chains in a later analysis were more clonally expanded and had lower generation probabilities.

The CDR3 goes from the cysteine to the phenylalanine over 15 residues. The kept DNA is CDR3 alone, 45 bases in frame from the first base. Here V drops 0 bases and J drops 7 bases, and the junction holds 5 bases not matched to any gene. CDR1 and CDR2 are drawn from the germline V gene: ENHRY, SYGVKD. Library construction relied on the immunoSEQ multiplex PCR assay. For the multiplex PCR, a mixture combining 60 forward primers for TCR Vbeta segments and 13 reverse primers for TCR Jbeta segments was used. The CDR3 region of rearranged TCR beta genes was amplified from genomic DNA by a multiplex PCR assay. The Illumina HiSeq System was used to sequence the amplified TCR beta libraries as 87-base-pair reads. The published analysis was carried out like this. Across the roughly 700 repertoires, a later analysis counted some 81 million unique TCR beta chains, about 10 million of which were shared by at least two donors. To remove PCR and sequencing errors, raw reads were error-corrected and collapsed into unique sequences using a nearest-neighbor algorithm that merged closely related sequences. Alignment of CDR3 sequences to IMGT reference sequences was used to assign V, D and J gene segments. For a sequence to be retained, at least a six-nucleotide match to both a V gene segment and a J gene segment was required. A rearrangement was called productive if the CDR3 had no stop codons and remained in frame with V and J, and every other rearrangement was called non-productive. Following IMGT convention, CDR3 was defined as the stretch from the second conserved V-encoded cysteine to the conserved J-encoded phenylalanine. Sequences without an unambiguous match to a single V gene segment were excluded from the earlier analysis of several hundred of the donors. In an earlier analysis of approximately 560 of the donors, a V segment was called functional when productive rearrangements were above 56.7%, and segregating when the standard deviation between donors exceeded 5%. To diagnose cytomegalovirus status from the catalog of TCR beta chain sequences, a statistical classification framework was built. A later analysis assigned V and J genes by comparing TCR nucleotide sequences with IMGT/GENE-DB human TR gene sequences. A later analysis assigned CDR3 sequences and most-parsimonious VDJ recombination scenarios with the TCRdist pipeline. In a later analysis, each TCR beta chain was defined by its CDR3 amino acid sequence together with its V-gene family, and reads without a unique V-gene family were excluded. A later analysis removed several hundred highly shared, low-generation-probability nucleotide sequences to deal with suspected cross-contamination and a sequencing artifact. In a later analysis, a clonal expansion index for each public chain was calculated from normalized within-repertoire ranks of inferred template counts. Generation probabilities in a later analysis came from a VDJ recombination model fitted to out-of-frame rearrangements, and those results were checked against IGoR. A later analysis scored TCR-TCR, TCR-HLA and TCR-CMV co-occurrence with hypergeometric tests, applying a repertoire-size bias correction to TCR pairs. In a later analysis, false discovery rates were estimated by permuting HLA or CMV assignments 20 times. In a later analysis, co-occurring TCRs were grouped with DBSCAN, and TCRdist sequence similarity was added when clustering was performed within HLA-allele-positive subsets. For co-occurrence clustering, repertoires with fewer than 30,000 or more than 120,000 public chains were excluded, along with roughly 5 repertoires with anomalous nucleotide sharing. TCRdb obtained this table from immuneACCESS and retained in-frame rearrangements with V and J assigned. These tables miss some clones; where compared with another copy, unresolved V genes account for less than half of the shortfall, and the remainder is unexplained. The D gene and trimming were derived from the DNA, and the V and J assignments and clone size from that table. For this sample there are 90,000 to 140,000 clones; around four fifths appear just once. Under 1.5% of the sample is held by the ten biggest clonotypes.

The sequence links TRBV10-3 to TRBJ2-1; 8 central nucleotides agree with TRBD1. The sequenced sample consisted of PBMCs. The clonotype was recovered from a man aged 25 to 45 in good health and CMV-seronegative. At the DNA level, the sequence is TGTGCCATCAGTGAGTCAAGACAGGGGAAGAATGAGCAGTTCTTC. It codes for CAISESRQGKNEQFF.